The rows below give T cell receptor beta chains drawn from one sample of a study of T cells after yellow fever vaccination. TCRdb reanalysed the 5' RACE reads using MiXCR and keeps one entry per CDR3 protein. Among 320,000 or so distinct CDR3 sequences listed, 7% to 10% were seen once. The specimen comprised PBMCs, sampled approximately 47 days after the first yellow fever vaccination. The origin of the receptors is a man aged 18 to 35 who received the YFV17D yellow fever vaccine. The conserved cysteine and the conserved F or W are not part of the CDR3 here.

J	V	CDR3
TRBJ2-3	TRBV7-9	ASSPWEDTDTQY
TRBJ2-7	TRBV5-1	ASSLDPGSYEQY
TRBJ2-5	TRBV20-1	SARDWPRRAQETQY
TRBJ1-4	TRBV4-1	ASSQVFPGPSTTNEKLF
TRBJ1-1	TRBV7-9	ASSLLEAEAF
TRBJ2-2	TRBV6-2/TRBV6-3	ASSYVGIRNTGELF
TRBJ1-2	TRBV18	ASSPPGQQFNYGYT
TRBJ2-1	TRBV7-2	TSSLAGEENEQF
TRBJ2-1	TRBV19	ASSIRGQGATNEQF
TRBJ1-5	TRBV18	ASSPRPGTQNQPQH
TRBJ1-1	TRBV5-4	ASSWLQGAGTEAF
TRBJ2-2	TRBV29-1	SVFWAGELF
TRBJ2-2	TRBV5-1	ASIGPHQGRPGELF
TRBJ2-7	TRBV6-5	ASSPGQGALHSYEQY
TRBJ2-3	TRBV5-1	ASSWLSAGLTDTQY
TRBJ2-7	TRBV28	ASSLRLSSYEQY
TRBJ1-2	TRBV6-5	ASSSLTQWYGYT
TRBJ1-1	TRBV6-4	ASSPTQTGVTEAF
TRBJ2-3	TRBV13	ASSSYRDRADTQY
TRBJ1-2	TRBV3-1	ASSQAWANYGYT
TRBJ2-2	TRBV28	ASSSHFTGELF
TRBJ2-6	TRBV20-1	SARTGARVSGANVLT
TRBJ2-1	TRBV12-3/TRBV12-4	ASSFNGGYNNEQF
TRBJ2-3	TRBV5-4	ASSLRASGRGTDTQY
TRBJ1-2	TRBV20-1	SASGGYGYT
TRBJ1-3	TRBV30	AWSAGRDSGNTIY
TRBJ2-1	TRBV4-1	ASSESRINEQF
TRBJ2-2	TRBV15	ATSRDLAGGVGELF
TRBJ2-2	TRBV7-9	ASSLFTGGELF
TRBJ2-2	TRBV20-1	SAREGFGSSNTGELF
TRBJ2-3	TRBV7-2	ASSPGGPLDTQY
TRBJ2-1	TRBV9	ASSAPGQGGNEQF
TRBJ1-5	TRBV19	ASILRNSNQPQH
TRBJ1-5	TRBV7-2	ASARQGSNQPQH
TRBJ2-5	TRBV10-3	AISGEWGKETQY
TRBJ1-3	TRBV7-9	ASRPSNTIY
TRBJ1-4	TRBV12-3/TRBV12-4	ASGDPPPRVKLF
TRBJ1-2	TRBV7-2	ASSLDPASNYGYT
TRBJ2-3	TRBV3-1	ASSQVMADTQY
TRBJ1-1	TRBV7-7	ASSWGGNTEAF
TRBJ2-1	TRBV9	ASSSPTSGGRSYNEQF
TRBJ2-7	TRBV12-3/TRBV12-4	ASSLWGPPYEQY
TRBJ2-7	TRBV5-1	ASSSEPKTSRYEQY
TRBJ2-1	TRBV6-2/TRBV6-3	ASSYPLGLQF
TRBJ2-5	TRBV4-1	ASSPDRKETQY
TRBJ1-6	TRBV6-5	ASSYSPQGVSSPLH
TRBJ2-3	TRBV11-2	ASSLGGYDTQY
TRBJ1-3	TRBV7-6	ASSLAGTGNTIY
TRBJ2-4	TRBV7-2	ASRSGLASIQY